The rows below give T cell receptor beta chains drawn from one sample of a study of graft-versus-host responses after intestinal transplantation. Using immunoSEQ multiplex PCR, the repertoire was profiled, and TCRdb retains in-frame clones only, with some absent. Of around 9,400 clones in the sample, roughly 96% were seen once. This specimen consisted of bone marrow, obtained 521 days after intestinal transplantation. All receptors derive from a human patient who received an intestinal transplant, so some T cells may come from the graft donor. The CDR3 runs from the conserved cysteine through the conserved F or W. For some rows the clone size is stated as once, few or many, or as a class when expanded; others skip it.

>TRBJ2-7|.|TRBV4-2
CASSLGQGAVLPYEQYF
>TRBJ1-4|.|TRBV19
CASSIQGGNEKLFF
>TRBJ2-1|.|TRBV10-3
CAISELPSREGRVNEQFF
>TRBJ2-5|once|TRBV29-1
CSTSGAQETQYF
>TRBJ2-3|.|TRBV7-9
CASSGADRGTDTQYF
>TRBJ2-5|.|TRBV21-1
CASLLSGTSEETQYF
>TRBJ2-7|.|TRBV2
CASNEGRSSYEQYF
>TRBJ2-7|.|TRBV6-5
CAAESGGEQYF
>TRBJ1-1|once|TRBV28
CASSFTDLNTEAFF
>TRBJ1-1|.|TRBV7-9
CASSLDTEAFF
>TRBJ2-5|.|TRBV28
CASSAVGGGRLQETQYF
>TRBJ2-7|.|TRBV10-3
CAISESGGDHEQYF
>TRBJ2-7|.|TRBV6-5
CASSAPSPYEQYF
>TRBJ2-1|.|TRBV19
CASSTDQLYTSYNEQFF
>TRBJ2-7|.|TRBV6-6
CASNPPGQAYEQYF
>TRBJ2-7|.|TRBV7-2
CASSLELLAGNSYEQYF
>TRBJ2-3|once|TRBV9
CASSPGTGAESTQYF
>TRBJ1-1|.|TRBV6-5
CASSYLVGSEAFF
>TRBJ1-5|.|TRBV27
CASSLSGRGNQPQHF
>TRBJ2-5|.|TRBV11-2
CASSSAGGKETQYF
>TRBJ2-7|.|TRBV4-2
CASSLDPSYEQYF
>TRBJ2-5|once|TRBV15
CATSRVSAQETQYF
>TRBJ2-4|.|TRBV27
CASSVTLGLADIQYF
>TRBJ2-3|.|TRBV6-6
CASLDLISTDTQYF